A single T cell receptor (beta chain) is shown here with its context. The data belong to a study of patients and donors after allogeneic stem cell transplantation. TCRdb reprocessed the RT-PCR reads with MiXCR, giving one entry per CDR3 protein. The table has approximately 410,000 distinct CDR3 sequences, under 20% seen once. The sequence was collected from a human donor who was either an allogeneic HSCT recipient or a stem cell or donor lymphocyte infusion donor (not recorded which). It is not recorded whose cells these are; they may come from a transplant donor. The sample taken for sequencing was blood, either unsorted or a sorted T cell fraction (not recorded which).

CDR3: CASSLYEGLANYNEQFF. The DNA of the CDR3 is TGTGCCAGCAGCTTGTACGAGGGACTAGCGAACTACAATGAGCAGTTCTTC. The chain couples TRBV5-6 to TRBJ2-1; TRBD2 matches at 10 bases. Losses at the gene ends were 1 base for V and 3 bases for J; bases not matched to a gene: 7. Germline lookup yields CDR1 SGHDT and CDR2 YYEEEE. CDR3 length: 17 residues. The full variable domain, its missing parts supplied by reference TRBV5-6 and TRBJ2-1, is DAGVTQSPTHLIKTRGQQVTLRCSPKSGHDTVSWYQQALGQGPQFIFQYYEEEERQRGNFPDRFSGHQFPNYSSELNVNALLLGDSALYLCASSLYEGLANYNEQFFGPGTRLTVL.